This T cell receptor (beta chain) stems from a study of cytomegalovirus exposure and HLA in healthy donors. Regarding the study as a whole: In the roughly 120 validation repertoires, a later analysis found that first-cohort TCR clusters tended to co-occur.

Clones were sequenced by immunoSEQ multiplex PCR, and TCRdb holds only the in-frame ones, with some missing. The sample carries about 360,000 clones, roughly 90% recorded once. This clone was detected only once. Its antigen is not known. The TCR sequence derives from a woman under 30 in good health and CMV-seronegative. Sequencing used PBMCs.

This chain's CDR3 is CASRETGTYEQYF. In DNA, the CDR3 is TGTGCCAGCAGGGAAACAGGTACCTACGAGCAGTACTTC. The V and J genes are TRBV5-8 and TRBJ2-7; D possibly corresponds to TRBD1 (5 bases). V was trimmed by 5 bases and J by 2 bases, leaving 11 bases between them. CDR3 length: 13 amino acids. Germline lookup yields CDR1 SGHTS and CDR2 YDEGEE.